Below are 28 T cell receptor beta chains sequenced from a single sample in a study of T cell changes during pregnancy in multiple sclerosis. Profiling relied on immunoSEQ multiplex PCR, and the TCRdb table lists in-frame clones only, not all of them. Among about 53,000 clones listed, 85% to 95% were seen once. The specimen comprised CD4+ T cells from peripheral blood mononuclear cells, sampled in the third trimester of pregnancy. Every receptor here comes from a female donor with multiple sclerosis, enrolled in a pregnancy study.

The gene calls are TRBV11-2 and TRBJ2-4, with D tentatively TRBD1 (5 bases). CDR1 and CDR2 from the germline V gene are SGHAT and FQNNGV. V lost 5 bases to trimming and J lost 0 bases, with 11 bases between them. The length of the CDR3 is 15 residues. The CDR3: CASSQGLLAKNIQYF. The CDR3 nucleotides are TGTGCCAGCAGCCAGGGTCTTCTAGCCAAAAACATTCAGTACTTC.

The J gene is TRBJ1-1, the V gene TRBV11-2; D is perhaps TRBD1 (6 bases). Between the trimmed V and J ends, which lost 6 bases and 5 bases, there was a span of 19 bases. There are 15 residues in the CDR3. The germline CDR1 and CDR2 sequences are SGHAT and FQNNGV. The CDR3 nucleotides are TGTGCCAGCAGTGACAGGTCCCTTAACCCGACTGAAGCTTTCTTT. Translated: CASSDRSLNPTEAFF.

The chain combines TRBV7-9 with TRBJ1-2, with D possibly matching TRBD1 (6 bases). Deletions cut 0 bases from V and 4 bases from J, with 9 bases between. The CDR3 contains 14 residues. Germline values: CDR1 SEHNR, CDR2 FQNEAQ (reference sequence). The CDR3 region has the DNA TGTGCCAGCAGCTTAGCTGGGGGCAGCTATGGCTACACCTTC. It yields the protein CASSLAGGSYGYTF.

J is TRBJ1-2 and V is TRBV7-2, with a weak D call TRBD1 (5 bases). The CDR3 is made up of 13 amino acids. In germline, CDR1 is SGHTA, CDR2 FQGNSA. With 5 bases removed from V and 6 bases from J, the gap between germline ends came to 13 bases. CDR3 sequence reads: CASSRKGIHGYTF. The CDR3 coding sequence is TGTGCCAGCAGCCGTAAGGGGATACATGGCTACACCTTC.

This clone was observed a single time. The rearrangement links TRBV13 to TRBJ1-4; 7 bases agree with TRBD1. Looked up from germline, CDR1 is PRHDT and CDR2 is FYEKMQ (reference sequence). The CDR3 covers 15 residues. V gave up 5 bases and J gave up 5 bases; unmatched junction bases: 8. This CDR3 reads CASSPDRAENEKLFF. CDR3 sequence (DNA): TGTGCCAGCAGCCCCGACAGGGCCGAAAATGAAAAACTGTTTTTT.

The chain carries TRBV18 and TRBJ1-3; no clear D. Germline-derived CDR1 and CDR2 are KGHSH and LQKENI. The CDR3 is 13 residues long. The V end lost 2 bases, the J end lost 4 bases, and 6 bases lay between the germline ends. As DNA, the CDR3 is TGTGCCAGCTCACCATTGAGCGGAAACACCATATATTTT. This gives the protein CASSPLSGNTIYF.

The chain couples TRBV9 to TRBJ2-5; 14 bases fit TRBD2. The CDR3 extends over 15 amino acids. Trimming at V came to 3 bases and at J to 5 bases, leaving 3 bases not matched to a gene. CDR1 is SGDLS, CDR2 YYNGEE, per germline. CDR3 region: CASSAGTSGGETQYF. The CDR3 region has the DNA TGTGCCAGCAGCGCCGGGACTAGCGGGGGTGAGACCCAGTACTTC.

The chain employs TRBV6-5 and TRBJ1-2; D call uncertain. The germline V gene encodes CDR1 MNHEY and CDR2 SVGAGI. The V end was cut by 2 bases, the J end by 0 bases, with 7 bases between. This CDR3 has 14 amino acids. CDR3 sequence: CASSYGGSNYGYTF. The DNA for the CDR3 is TGTGCCAGCAGTTACGGCGGTTCTAACTATGGCTACACCTTC.

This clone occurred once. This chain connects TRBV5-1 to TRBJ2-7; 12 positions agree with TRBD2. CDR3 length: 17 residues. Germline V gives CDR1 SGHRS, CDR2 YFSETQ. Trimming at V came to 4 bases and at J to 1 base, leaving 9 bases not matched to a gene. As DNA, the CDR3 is TGCGCCAGCAGCCCCGGCCTAGCGGGGGGGCCTTCCTACGAGCAGTACTTC. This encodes CASSPGLAGGPSYEQYF.

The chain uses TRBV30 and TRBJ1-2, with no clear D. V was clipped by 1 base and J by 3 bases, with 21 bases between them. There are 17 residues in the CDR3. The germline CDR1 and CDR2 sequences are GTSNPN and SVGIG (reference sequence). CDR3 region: CAWSGSPSQMVDYGYTF. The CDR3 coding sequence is TGTGCCTGGAGTGGTTCCCCCTCGCAAATGGTAGACTATGGCTACACCTTC.

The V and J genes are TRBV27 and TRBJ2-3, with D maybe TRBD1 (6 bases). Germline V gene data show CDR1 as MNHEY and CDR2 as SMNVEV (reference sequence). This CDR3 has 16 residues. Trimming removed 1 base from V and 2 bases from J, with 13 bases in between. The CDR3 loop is CASSLWLTGNTDTQYF. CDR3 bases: TGTGCCAGCAGTTTATGGCTGACAGGAAACACAGATACGCAGTATTTT.

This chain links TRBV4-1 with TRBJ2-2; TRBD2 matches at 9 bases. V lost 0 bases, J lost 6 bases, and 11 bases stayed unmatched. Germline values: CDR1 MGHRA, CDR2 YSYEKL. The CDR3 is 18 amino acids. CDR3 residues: CASSQDTTAGGVAGELFF. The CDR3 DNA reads TGCGCCAGCAGCCAAGATACAACAGCGGGGGGCGTCGCCGGGGAGCTGTTTTTT.

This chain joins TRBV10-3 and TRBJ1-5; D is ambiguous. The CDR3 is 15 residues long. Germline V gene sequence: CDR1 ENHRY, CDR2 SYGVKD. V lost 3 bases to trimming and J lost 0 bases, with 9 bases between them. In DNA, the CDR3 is TGTGCCATCAGTGATGGGAGAAATAGCAATCAGCCCCAGCATTTT. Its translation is CAISDGRNSNQPQHF.

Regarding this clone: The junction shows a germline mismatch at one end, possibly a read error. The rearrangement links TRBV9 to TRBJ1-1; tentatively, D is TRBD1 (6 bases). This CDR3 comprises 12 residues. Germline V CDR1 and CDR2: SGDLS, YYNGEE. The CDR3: CASSPQGTIAQF. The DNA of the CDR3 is TGTGCCAGCAGCCCCCAAGGGACAATAGCCCAATTT.

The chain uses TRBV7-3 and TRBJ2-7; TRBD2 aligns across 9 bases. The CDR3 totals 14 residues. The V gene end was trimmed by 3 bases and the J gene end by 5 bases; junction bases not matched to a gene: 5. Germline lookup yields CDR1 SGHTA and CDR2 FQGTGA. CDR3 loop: CASSLISGGHEQYF. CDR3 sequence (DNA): TGTGCCAGCAGCTTGATTAGCGGGGGTCACGAGCAGTACTTC.

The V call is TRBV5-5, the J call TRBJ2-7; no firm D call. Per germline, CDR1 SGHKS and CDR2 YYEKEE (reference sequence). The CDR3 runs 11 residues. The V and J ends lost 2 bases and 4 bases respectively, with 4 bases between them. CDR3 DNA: TGTGCCAGCAGCTTTGCGTACGAGCAGTACTTC. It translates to CASSFAYEQYF.

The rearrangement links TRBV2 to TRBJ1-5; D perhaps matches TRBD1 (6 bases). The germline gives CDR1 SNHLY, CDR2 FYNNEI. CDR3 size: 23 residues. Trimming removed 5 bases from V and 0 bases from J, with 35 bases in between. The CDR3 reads CASSQPLNLPGPRGIHSNQPQHF. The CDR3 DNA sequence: TGTGCCAGCAGTCAACCCTTGAATTTACCGGGCCCTAGGGGGATACATAGCAATCAGCCCCAGCATTTT.

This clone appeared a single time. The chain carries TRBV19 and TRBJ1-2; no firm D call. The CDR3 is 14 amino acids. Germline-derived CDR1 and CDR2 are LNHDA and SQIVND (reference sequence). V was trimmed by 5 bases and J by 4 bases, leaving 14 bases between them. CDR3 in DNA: TGTGCCAGTAGTCCAACAATAATCTCCTATGGCTACACCTTC. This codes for CASSPTIISYGYTF.

The CDR3 nucleotides read TGTGCCAGCAGCCGTTCGACAGGGTCAAACAGCTACGAGCAGTACTTC. This sequence encodes CASSRSTGSNSYEQYF. This rearrangement joins TRBV11-3 to TRBJ2-7, with 7 bases identical to TRBD1. CDR1 and CDR2 (germline): SGHNT, YENEEA. J gave up 3 bases and V 5 bases, and 13 bases lay outside the gene matches. The CDR3 spans 16 residues.

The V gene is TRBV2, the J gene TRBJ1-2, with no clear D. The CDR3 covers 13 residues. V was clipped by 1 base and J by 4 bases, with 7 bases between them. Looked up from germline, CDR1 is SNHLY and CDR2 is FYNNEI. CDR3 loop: CASSEGAAYGYTF. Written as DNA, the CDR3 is TGTGCCAGCAGTGAAGGGGCAGCCTATGGCTACACCTTC.

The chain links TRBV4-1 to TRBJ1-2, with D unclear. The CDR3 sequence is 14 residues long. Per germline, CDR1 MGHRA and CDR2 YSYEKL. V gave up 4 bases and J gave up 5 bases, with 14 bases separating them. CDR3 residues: CASSPQNEGYGYTF. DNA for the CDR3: TGCGCCAGCAGCCCTCAGAACGAGGGTTATGGCTACACCTTC.

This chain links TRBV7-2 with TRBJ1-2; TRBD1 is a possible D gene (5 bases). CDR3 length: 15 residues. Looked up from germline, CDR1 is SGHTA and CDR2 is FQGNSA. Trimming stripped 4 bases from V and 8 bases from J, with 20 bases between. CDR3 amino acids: CASSSSRSGTGGYTF. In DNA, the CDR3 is TGTGCCAGCAGCTCCTCCCGGTCCGGGACTGGAGGCTACACCTTC.

The CDR3 coding sequence is TGTGCCAGCAGTCTTAGACAGGGACTGAACACCGGGGAGCTGTTTTTT. Its protein product is CASSLRQGLNTGELFF. The V call is TRBV27, the J call TRBJ2-2; a weak D match, TRBD1 (7 bases). Germline-derived CDR1 and CDR2 are MNHEY and SMNVEV (reference sequence). V was shortened by 5 bases and J by 1 base, with 14 bases between the two germline ends. CDR3 length: 16 residues.

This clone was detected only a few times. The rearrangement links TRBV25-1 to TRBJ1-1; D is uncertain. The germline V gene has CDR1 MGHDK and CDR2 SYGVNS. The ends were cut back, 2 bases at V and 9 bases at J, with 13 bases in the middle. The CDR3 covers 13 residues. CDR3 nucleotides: TGTGCCAGCAGTGAAGGTACTAGGGATAAAGCTTTCTTT. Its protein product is CASSEGTRDKAFF.

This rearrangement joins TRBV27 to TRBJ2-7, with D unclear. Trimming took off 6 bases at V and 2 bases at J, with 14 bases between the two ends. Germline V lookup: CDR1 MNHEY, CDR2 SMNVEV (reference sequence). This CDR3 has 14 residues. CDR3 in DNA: TGTGCCAGCAGAGGAACAGATAGGCCCTACGAGCAGTACTTC. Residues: CASRGTDRPYEQYF.

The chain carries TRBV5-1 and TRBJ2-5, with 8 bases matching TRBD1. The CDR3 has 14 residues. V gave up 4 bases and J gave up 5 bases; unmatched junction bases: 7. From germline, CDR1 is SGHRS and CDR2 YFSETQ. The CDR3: CASSQWTGRETQYF. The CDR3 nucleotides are TGCGCCAGCAGCCAGTGGACAGGGCGGGAGACCCAGTACTTC.

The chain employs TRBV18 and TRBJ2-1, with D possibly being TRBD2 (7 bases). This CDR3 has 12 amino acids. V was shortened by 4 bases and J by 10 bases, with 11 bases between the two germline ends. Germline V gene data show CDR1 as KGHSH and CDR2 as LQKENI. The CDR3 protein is CASSRGGGEQFF. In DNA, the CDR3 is TGTGCCAGCTCACGGGGGGGCGGCGAGCAGTTCTTC.

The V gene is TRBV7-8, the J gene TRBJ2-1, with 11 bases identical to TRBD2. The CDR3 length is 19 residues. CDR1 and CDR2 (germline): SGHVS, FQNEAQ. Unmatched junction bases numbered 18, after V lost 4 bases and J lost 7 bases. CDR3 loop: CASSWKASGGSTYGNEQFF. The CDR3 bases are TGTGCCAGCAGCTGGAAAGCTAGCGGGGGGTCGACATATGGGAATGAGCAGTTCTTC.